The 30 T cell receptor beta chains below all came from one sample that was sequenced in a study of molecular identifiers for immune sequencing clone quantification. MiXCR was run by TCRdb on the PCR reads, yielding one entry per CDR3 protein. Found here are about 70,000 distinct CDR3 sequences, about a sixth of them singletons; the top ten hold 1.5%. The sequenced sample was naive CD8+ T cells from blood, with Jurkat cell RNA spiked in. Stated subset: FACS-sorted CD8+CD4-CCR7+CD45RA+ naive T cells. All receptors derive from a human donor in good health. Some libraries in this study had Jurkat cell RNA spiked in.

This clonotype came up many times. The chain carries TRBV7-9 and TRBJ2-3; the D call may be TRBD1 or TRBD2 (5 bases each). The CDR3 length is 14 residues. Germline CDR1 and CDR2: SEHNR and FQNEAQ (reference sequence). Trimming removed 1 base at V and 5 bases at J, with 10 bases between. The CDR3 protein is CASSLGGFGDTQYF. CDR3 nucleotides: TGTGCCAGCAGCTTAGGGGGGTTCGGAGATACGCAGTATTTT.

This clonotype was seen repeatedly, ten times or more. DNA of the CDR3: TGCGCCAGCAGCCAAGGGGGTAGGAACGAGCAGTACTTC. Protein: CASSQGGRNEQYF. The rearrangement links TRBV4-3 to TRBJ2-7; D remains unclear. V dropped 1 base and J dropped 5 bases, with 9 bases sitting between them. The germline V gene encodes CDR1 LGHNA and CDR2 YSLEER. This CDR3 is built from 13 residues.

This rearrangement joins TRBV7-9 to TRBJ2-7, with D hard to call. CDR3 size: 14 residues. Trimming removed 3 bases at V and 3 bases at J, with 12 bases between. The germline V gene encodes CDR1 SEHNR and CDR2 FQNEAQ (reference sequence). CDR3 nucleotide sequence: TGTGCCAGCAGCTTTCCGTCAGAGAACTACGAGCAGTACTTC. Amino acid sequence: CASSFPSENYEQYF. Complete variable domain (other parts from reference TRBV7-9 and TRBJ2-7): DTGVSQNPRHKITKRGQNVTFRCDPISEHNRLYWYRQTLGQGPEFLTYFQNEAQLEKSRLLSDRFSAERPKGSFSTLEIQRTEQGDSAMYLCASSFPSENYEQYFGPGTRLTVT.

Comment on this clonotype: This may stem from a read error, because a much larger clone lies one nucleotide away. This chain links TRBV9 with TRBJ2-2, with D perhaps given as TRBD1 or TRBD2 (5 bases each). Between the trimmed V and J ends, which lost 5 bases and 1 base, there was a span of 9 bases. Per the germline V gene, CDR1 is SGDLS and CDR2 is YYNGEE. The CDR3 totals 14 residues. The CDR3 DNA reads as TGTGCCAGCAGGATGAGGGGGAACACCGGGGAGCTGTTTTTT. Encoded protein: CASRMRGNTGELFF.

This clonotype was seen at least ten times. This chain joins TRBV30 and TRBJ2-7; 8 bases agree with TRBD1. The germline V gene has CDR1 GTSNPN and CDR2 SVGIG (reference sequence). V shed 5 bases, J shed 6 bases, and the junction held 12 bases outside the gene matches. The CDR3 is 14 residues long. The CDR3 reads CAWDPGQDTREQYF. For the CDR3, the DNA is TGTGCCTGGGACCCGGGACAGGACACTCGCGAGCAGTACTTC.

This rearrangement joins TRBV24-1 to TRBJ2-1; possible D gene TRBD2, 6 bases. CDR3 size: 16 residues. Germline V gives CDR1 KGHDR, CDR2 SFDVKD. Between the trimmed V and J ends, which lost 3 bases and 0 bases, there was a span of 11 bases. The CDR3 loop reads CATSDGDLNSYNEQFF. CDR3 DNA: TGTGCCACCAGTGATGGGGACTTAAACTCCTACAATGAGCAGTTCTTC.

This clonotype was seen ten or more times. The CDR3 nucleotides read TGTGCCATCCGTAGCGAAGACGGAGGCGAGCAGTACTTC. This translates into CAIRSEDGGEQYF. The rearrangement links TRBV10-3 to TRBJ2-7; a weak D match, TRBD2 (5 bases). CDR3 length: 13 residues. Germline CDR1 reads ENHRY; CDR2 reads SYGVKD. The V end was cut by 8 bases, the J end by 6 bases, with 17 bases between.

Many counts were recorded for this clonotype. The chain uses TRBV28 and TRBJ1-2; no reliable D call. Trimming took 5 bases from V and 3 from J, leaving 13 bases between them. Germline V lookup: CDR1 MDHEN, CDR2 SYDVKM. The CDR3 has 14 amino acids. The CDR3 sequence is CASSQRTGYYGYTF. The CDR3 coding sequence is TGTGCCAGCAGTCAAAGGACGGGCTACTATGGCTACACCTTC.

Ten or more counts support this clonotype. The chain links TRBV15 to TRBJ2-1; the match to TRBD2 covers 9 bases. The CDR3 is 16 residues long. Germline V gene sequence: CDR1 LNHNV, CDR2 YYDKDF (reference sequence). V trimming: 3 bases; J trimming: 6 bases; junction bases outside the gene matches: 9. CDR3 DNA sequence: TGTGCCACCAGCAGTGTCTCTAGCGGGACACGCAATGAGCAGTTCTTC. Translation: CATSSVSSGTRNEQFF.

This clonotype came up a few times. The CDR3 loop is CASSPPDRPGQGFYNEQFF. The CDR3 DNA reads as TGTGCCAGCTCACCTCCCGATCGACCGGGACAGGGGTTCTACAATGAGCAGTTCTTC. The chain uses TRBV18 and TRBJ2-1; 10 bases map to TRBD1. CDR3 length: 19 residues. Losses at the gene ends were 3 bases for V and 3 bases for J; bases not matched to a gene: 14. From germline, CDR1 is KGHSH and CDR2 LQKENI.

This clonotype was recorded at least ten times. This chain links TRBV6-6 with TRBJ2-1, with 9 bases aligning to TRBD2. CDR1 is MNHNY and CDR2 is SVGAGI in the germline V gene (reference sequence). This CDR3 has 15 residues. J gave up 8 bases and V 4 bases, and 9 bases lay outside the gene matches. CDR3 loop: CASSSGTSSPHEQFF. In DNA form, the CDR3 reads TGTGCCAGCAGTTCCGGGACTAGCAGCCCCCATGAGCAGTTCTTC.

There are many counts of this clonotype. This chain connects TRBV20-1 to TRBJ2-1, with 9 bases identical to TRBD2. V shed 0 bases and J 4 bases; nucleotides not matched to a gene: 4. The CDR3 loop spans 15 amino acids. In germline, CDR1 is DFQATT, CDR2 SNEGSKA (reference sequence). CDR3: CSARDIAGVYNEQFF. The CDR3 DNA reads TGCAGTGCTAGAGATATAGCGGGAGTGTACAATGAGCAGTTCTTC.

This clonotype turned up a few times. The genes are TRBV2 and TRBJ1-1; 7 bases agree with TRBD1. The CDR3 is made up of 14 amino acids. The V gene end was trimmed by 5 bases and the J gene end by 2 bases; junction bases not matched to a gene: 5. Germline V gene sequence: CDR1 SNHLY, CDR2 FYNNEI. The CDR3 protein is CASSQGGVNTEAFF. The CDR3 DNA is TGTGCCAGCAGTCAAGGGGGCGTTAACACTGAAGCTTTCTTT.

Regarding this clonotype: A read error may be the cause here, since a much bigger clone is one base away. The chain joins TRBV29-1 to TRBJ2-1, with D possibly called TRBD1 or TRBD2 (6 bases each). Per the germline V gene, CDR1 is SQVTM and CDR2 is ANQGSEA. The length of the CDR3 is 17 residues. For the CDR3, the DNA is TGCAGCGTTGAGGGAGGAGGGGGTTTTAGCTCCTACAATGGGCAGTTCTTC. Protein product: CSVEGGGGFSSYNGQFF.

The table lists this clonotype with many counts. The V and J genes are TRBV4-1 and TRBJ2-1, with 8 bases matching TRBD2. Germline V gives CDR1 MGHRA, CDR2 YSYEKL. There are 19 residues in the CDR3. The J segment lost 9 bases and the V segment lost 0 bases, leaving 19 bases of the junction unmatched. The CDR3, as DNA: TGCGCCAGCAGCCAAGATCCTTTAAGGACGGGAGGGCCGGGTAGTGAGCAGTTCTTC. Its protein product is CASSQDPLRTGGPGSEQFF.

Many counts were recorded for this clonotype. The chain recombines TRBV19 with TRBJ2-1, with D unclear. The CDR3 is made up of 13 amino acids. The germline V gene has CDR1 LNHDA and CDR2 SQIVND (reference sequence). The V end lost 3 bases, the J end lost 7 bases, and 10 bases lay between the germline ends. The CDR3 DNA reads as TGTGCCAGTAGTATCGCGCTAAATAATGAGCAGTTCTTC. Translation gives CASSIALNNEQFF. Filled out from reference TRBV19 and TRBJ2-1, the complete variable domain reads DGGITQSPKYLFRKEGQNVTLSCEQNLNHDAMYWYRQDPGQGLRLIYYSQIVNDFQKGDIAEGYSVSREKKESFPLTVTSAQKNPTAFYLCASSIALNNEQFFGPGTRLTVL.

The chain employs TRBV4-1 and TRBJ2-7; D not resolved. CDR1 MGHRA and CDR2 YSYEKL come from the germline V gene. Trimming took 4 bases from V and 5 from J, leaving 12 bases between them. The CDR3 covers 13 residues. The CDR3 DNA follows: TGCGCCAGCAGCCTGGACCGGCCCCACGAGCAGTACTTC. It is translated as CASSLDRPHEQYF.

This clonotype was counted at least ten times. V gene TRBV3-1 combines with J gene TRBJ2-3; D gene unclear. Deletions cut 1 base from V and 4 bases from J, with 6 bases between. Per the germline V gene, CDR1 is LGHDT and CDR2 is YNNKEL (reference sequence). The CDR3 loop spans 13 amino acids. Here the CDR3 DNA reads TGTGCCAGCAGCCAAGGGTCCGCAGATACGCAGTATTTT. Its translation is CASSQGSADTQYF.

This clonotype appeared many times. The chain employs TRBV6-2 or TRBV6-3 and TRBJ1-4; D not certain. Germline loops: CDR1 MNHEY, CDR2 SVGEGT. Trimming removed 5 bases from V and 0 bases from J, with 10 bases in between. This CDR3 is built from 15 residues. The CDR3 spells CASSESTTTNEKLFF. For the CDR3, the DNA is TGTGCCAGCAGTGAATCGACAACAACTAATGAAAAACTGTTTTTT.

This clonotype appeared many times. The V call is TRBV7-9, the J call TRBJ1-6; D not certain. Germline values: CDR1 SEHNR, CDR2 FQNEAQ (reference sequence). There are 12 residues in the CDR3. V was trimmed by 1 base and J by 7 bases, leaving 2 bases between them. CDR3 bases: TGTGCCAGCAGCTTAGGGAATTCACCCCTCCACTTT. It translates to CASSLGNSPLHF. Based on the CDR3 plus reference TRBV7-9 and TRBJ1-6, the full variable domain is DTGVSQNPRHKITKRGQNVTFRCDPISEHNRLYWYRQTLGQGPEFLTYFQNEAQLEKSRLLSDRFSAERPKGSFSTLEIQRTEQGDSAMYLCASSLGNSPLHFGNGTRLTVT.

This chain uses TRBV12-3 or TRBV12-4 with TRBJ2-5; D is ambiguous. The CDR3 contains 14 residues. Between the trimmed V and J ends, which lost 7 bases and 4 bases, there was a span of 16 bases. The CDR3 protein is CASTKISVAETQYF. The CDR3 DNA reads as TGTGCCAGCACCAAAATTAGTGTTGCAGAGACCCAGTACTTC.

This clonotype was counted a few times. The chain recombines TRBV24-1 with TRBJ2-7; 10 bases agree with TRBD2. This CDR3 is built from 17 residues. Trimming cost V 9 bases and J 2 bases; bases outside gene matches: 15. CDR1 KGHDR and CDR2 SFDVKD come from the germline V gene. CDR3 in amino acids: CATSGTSEKSFPYEQYF. The CDR3, as DNA: TGTGCCACCTCCGGGACTAGCGAGAAAAGTTTCCCCTACGAGCAGTACTTC.

V usage is TRBV18 and J usage is TRBJ2-7; no definite D call. The CDR3 extends over 13 amino acids. Trimming shortened V by 0 bases and J by 4 bases, and 7 bases separated the two germline ends. Germline loops: CDR1 KGHSH, CDR2 LQKENI. The CDR3 reads CASSPPAVYEQYF. The CDR3 nucleotides read TGTGCCAGCTCACCACCGGCAGTTTACGAGCAGTACTTC.

This clonotype came up a few times. The V call is TRBV7-9, the J call TRBJ1-5; a weak D match, TRBD1 (6 bases). The V gene lost 4 bases and the J gene lost 0 bases, with 10 bases spanning the gap. Germline CDR1 reads SEHNR; CDR2 reads FQNEAQ (reference sequence). This CDR3 is built from 15 residues. This chain's CDR3 is CASSYGTYSNQPQHF. In nucleotides, the CDR3 is TGTGCCAGCAGCTACGGGACATATAGCAATCAGCCCCAGCATTTT.

This clonotype showed up many times. The chain uses TRBV30 and TRBJ2-2; 8 nucleotides align to TRBD2. Trimming at V came to 8 bases and at J to 7 bases, leaving 15 bases not matched to a gene. This CDR3 region has 15 residues. Germline CDR1 and CDR2: GTSNPN and SVGIG (reference sequence). The CDR3, as DNA: TGTGCCCTAGAAGGACTAGCTACAGGAATCGGGGAGCTGTTTTTT. It codes for CALEGLATGIGELFF.

This chain uses TRBV7-2 with TRBJ2-1, with TRBD2 matching 9 bases. Germline values: CDR1 SGHTA, CDR2 FQGNSA. CDR3 length: 13 amino acids. V lost 6 bases and J lost 9; bases outside the gene matches: 6. In DNA form, the CDR3 reads TGTGCCAGCAGAGCGGGAGGTTCGGTTGAGCAGTTCTTC. Its protein is CASRAGGSVEQFF.

V gene TRBV27 combines with J gene TRBJ2-1; D is uncertain. The germline V gene has CDR1 MNHEY and CDR2 SMNVEV (reference sequence). Trimming removed 7 bases at V and 4 bases at J, with 11 bases between. This CDR3 region has 13 residues. The CDR3 spells CASTTTVYNEQFF. Written as DNA, the CDR3 is TGTGCCAGCACCACGACCGTTTACAATGAGCAGTTCTTC.

At least ten counts were recorded for this clonotype. The chain joins TRBV5-1 to TRBJ2-7; D possibly matches TRBD1 or TRBD2 (5 bases each). Germline V CDR1 and CDR2: SGHRS, YFSETQ. The length of the CDR3 is 17 residues. The germline V and J ends were trimmed by 0 bases and 0 bases, with 16 bases remaining between them. CDR3 DNA: TGCGCCAGCAGCTTGGCCTTTTTGGGGGACGCCTCCTACGAGCAGTACTTC. This codes for CASSLAFLGDASYEQYF.

This clonotype has only a few counts. This chain uses TRBV11-2 with TRBJ1-1, with D possibly being TRBD1 (5 bases). This CDR3 region has 19 residues. In germline, CDR1 is SGHAT, CDR2 FQNNGV. Trimming took 1 base from V and 6 from J, leaving 27 bases between them. DNA for the CDR3: TGTGCCAGCAGCTTAGCGCAGGGACCAATGTGGGGTCGGGATCCTGAAGCTTTCTTT. As protein: CASSLAQGPMWGRDPEAFF.

The CDR3 region has the DNA TGTGCCAGCAGGCTCCTATACGAGCAGTACTTC. It is translated as CASRLLYEQYF. This chain links TRBV6-5 with TRBJ2-7; D call uncertain. There are 11 residues in the CDR3. Germline loops: CDR1 MNHEY, CDR2 SVGAGI. The ends were cut back, 6 bases at V and 4 bases at J, with 7 bases in the middle.